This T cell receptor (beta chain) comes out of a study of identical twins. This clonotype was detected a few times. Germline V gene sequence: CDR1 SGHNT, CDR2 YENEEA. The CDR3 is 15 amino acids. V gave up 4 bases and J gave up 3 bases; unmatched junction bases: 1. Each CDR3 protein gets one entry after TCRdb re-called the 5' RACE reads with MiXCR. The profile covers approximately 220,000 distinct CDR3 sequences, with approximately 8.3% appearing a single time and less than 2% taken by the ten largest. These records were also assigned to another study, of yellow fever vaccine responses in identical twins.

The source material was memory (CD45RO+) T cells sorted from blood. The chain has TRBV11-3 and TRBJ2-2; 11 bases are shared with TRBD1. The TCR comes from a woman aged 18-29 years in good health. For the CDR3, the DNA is TGTGCCAGCAGCTGGGACAGGGGGGACACCGGGGAGCTGTTTTTT. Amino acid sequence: CASSWDRGDTGELFF.